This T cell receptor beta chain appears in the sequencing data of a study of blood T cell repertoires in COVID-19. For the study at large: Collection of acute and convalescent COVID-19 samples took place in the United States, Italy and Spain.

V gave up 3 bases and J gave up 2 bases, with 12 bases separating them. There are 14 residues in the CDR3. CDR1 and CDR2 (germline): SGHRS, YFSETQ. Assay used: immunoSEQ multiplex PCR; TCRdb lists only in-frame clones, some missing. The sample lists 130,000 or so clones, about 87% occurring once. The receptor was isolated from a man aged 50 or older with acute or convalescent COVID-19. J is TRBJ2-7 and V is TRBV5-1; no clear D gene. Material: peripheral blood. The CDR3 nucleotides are TGCGCCAGCAGCTCGACACCTCAAACCTACGAGCAGTACTTC. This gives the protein CASSSTPQTYEQYF.